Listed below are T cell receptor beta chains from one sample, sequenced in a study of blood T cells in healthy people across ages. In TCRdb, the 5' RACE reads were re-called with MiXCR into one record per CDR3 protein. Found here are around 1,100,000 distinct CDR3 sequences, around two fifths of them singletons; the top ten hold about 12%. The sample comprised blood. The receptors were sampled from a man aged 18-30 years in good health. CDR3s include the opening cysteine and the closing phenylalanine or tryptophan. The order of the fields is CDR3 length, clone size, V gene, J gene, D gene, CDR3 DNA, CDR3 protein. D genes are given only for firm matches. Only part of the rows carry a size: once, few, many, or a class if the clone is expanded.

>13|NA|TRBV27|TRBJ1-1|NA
TGTGCCAGCAAACCATCTACCCCCAATCCAGCTTTCTTT
CASKPSTPNPAFF
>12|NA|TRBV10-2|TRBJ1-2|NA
TGCGCCAGCGGCAGGGACGCCTATGGCTACACCTTC
CASGRDAYGYTF
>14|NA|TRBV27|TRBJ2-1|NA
TGTGCCAGCAGTCTCAGCATTCTCCTCAATGAGCAGCACTTC
CASSLSILLNEQHF
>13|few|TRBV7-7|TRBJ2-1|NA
TGTGCCAGCAGCTTAGGGGGGTCGGATGAGCAGTTCTTC
CASSLGGSDEQFF
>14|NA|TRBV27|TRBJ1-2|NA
TGTGCCAGCACTTCCCACAGGGTAAACTATGGCTACACCTTC
CASTSHRVNYGYTF
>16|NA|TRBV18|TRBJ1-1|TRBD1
TGTGCCAGCTCGTCGACCGGGACAGGGGGGATGGCTGAAGCTTTCTTT
CASSSTGTGGMAEAFF
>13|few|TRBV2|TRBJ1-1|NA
TGTGCCAGCAGGAATCAGGGAGGTAATGAAGCTTTCTTT
CASRNQGGNEAFF
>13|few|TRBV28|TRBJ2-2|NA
TGTGCCAGCAGTTTTGTTAGGACCGGGGAGCTGTTTTTT
CASSFVRTGELFF
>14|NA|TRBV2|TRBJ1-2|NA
TGTGCCAGCATAGCCTGGGAGGGGACTTATGGCTACACCTTC
CASIAWEGTYGYTF
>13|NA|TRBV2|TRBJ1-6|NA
TGTGCCAGCAGTGGGGGGATGAATTCACCCCTCCACTTT
CASSGGMNSPLHF
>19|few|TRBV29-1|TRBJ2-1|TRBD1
TGCAGCGTAGTACCGACAGGGGAGGTTTTTTACAGCTCCTACAATGAGCAGTTCTTC
CSVVPTGEVFYSSYNEQFF
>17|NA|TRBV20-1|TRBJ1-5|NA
TGCAGTGCCTCGCGCCAGGGCCTAAGGGTCAGCAATCAGCCCCAGCATTTT
CSASRQGLRVSNQPQHF
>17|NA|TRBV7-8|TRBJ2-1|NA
TGTGCCAGCAGCTTCGGACTGGCCTTTATCTCCTACAATGAGCAGTTCTTC
CASSFGLAFISYNEQFF
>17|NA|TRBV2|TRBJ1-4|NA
TGTGCCAGCAGTGACGACAGGACGAACGGGGGCAATGAAAAACTGTTTTTT
CASSDDRTNGGNEKLFF
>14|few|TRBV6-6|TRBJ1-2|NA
TGTGCCAGCAACTCAGGGGAGTGGAGCTATGGCTACACCTTC
CASNSGEWSYGYTF